This T cell receptor (beta chain) derives from a study of radiotherapy plus CTLA-4 blockade in lung cancer. General study points: Subsequent to radiotherapy plus ipilimumab, tumor-derived TCR clones underwent expansion in blood.

Here immunoSEQ multiplex PCR was the method, and the copy in TCRdb shows in-frame clones only, minus some. Here the sample spans about 49,000 clones, around 77% being singletons. Between the trimmed V and J ends, which lost 0 bases and 4 bases, there was a span of 9 bases. The germline gives CDR1 LGHNA, CDR2 YSLEER. CDR3 length equals 14 residues. As concerns this clone: Its antigen is not known.

This clonotype originated in a human donor with non-small cell lung cancer who had stable disease on radiotherapy plus ipilimumab. This chain links TRBV4-3 with TRBJ1-1; the D is unclear. Sample: peripheral blood, taken from a patient treated with radiotherapy plus ipilimumab. CDR3 protein: CASSQEKGITEAFF. The CDR3 DNA follows: TGCGCCAGCAGCCAAGAAAAAGGGATCACTGAAGCTTTCTTT.